The following is a TCR beta chain sequence with its context. The sample originates from a study of blood T cell repertoires in COVID-19. Study in general: COVID-19 samples from acute and convalescent phases originated in the United States, Italy and Spain.

Trimming cost V 0 bases and J 14 bases, with 16 bases left between them. Germline V CDR1 and CDR2: MNHNY, SVGAGI (reference sequence). CDR3 length: 13 residues. Only in-frame clones appear in the TCRdb table, and some are missing; sequencing was by immunoSEQ multiplex PCR. The sample records about 150,000 clones, 84% being singletons. V gene TRBV6-6 combines with J gene TRBJ1-2, with a weak D call TRBD1 (6 bases). The source material was PBMCs or T cells enriched from blood (not recorded which). The TCR sequence derives from a woman aged 45-65 years who had recovered from COVID-19. CDR3 nucleotide sequence: TGTGCCAGCAGTTACTCGACGGGACAACTCCCAACCTTC. Encoded protein: CASSYSTGQLPTF.